These T cell receptor beta chains were read from a single sample in a study of blood T cell repertoires in COVID-19. Produced via immunoSEQ multiplex PCR; TCRdb's table is partial and in-frame only. The sample includes 40,000 to 60,000 clones, 90% to 95% of them seen just once. The source material was peripheral blood. The origin of the receptors is a man aged 60-69 years with COVID-19, enrolled during active disease. CDR3s leave out the opening cysteine and the closing phenylalanine or tryptophan. The order of the fields is J gene, D gene, V gene, CDR3 protein. The D gene is left open where the match is weak.

j_call: TRBJ1-1
d_call: -
v_call: TRBV29-1
cdr3_aa: SVRGVRNTEAF

j_call: TRBJ1-2
d_call: -
v_call: TRBV4-2
cdr3_aa: ASSQDRGGGYT

j_call: TRBJ2-1
d_call: TRBD2
v_call: TRBV7-2
cdr3_aa: ASSRGASGNTYNEQF

j_call: TRBJ1-1
d_call: -
v_call: TRBV6-5
cdr3_aa: ASSYGGPNYAF

j_call: TRBJ1-4
d_call: -
v_call: TRBV28
cdr3_aa: AICRSRVSGTNEKLF

j_call: TRBJ2-5
d_call: TRBD1
v_call: TRBV7-7
cdr3_aa: ASSPTGGGETQY

j_call: TRBJ2-7
d_call: TRBD2
v_call: TRBV3-1/TRBV3-2
cdr3_aa: ASSRGGTYEQY

j_call: TRBJ1-2
d_call: TRBD1
v_call: TRBV2
cdr3_aa: ARGSGTVYSNYGYT

j_call: TRBJ1-2
d_call: -
v_call: TRBV5-4
cdr3_aa: ASSLAGKYYGYT

j_call: TRBJ1-1
d_call: TRBD1
v_call: TRBV19
cdr3_aa: ASSPPRTGGTEAF

j_call: TRBJ1-5
d_call: TRBD1
v_call: TRBV19
cdr3_aa: ASNPGTAAGQPQH

j_call: TRBJ1-2
d_call: -
v_call: TRBV19
cdr3_aa: ASSIIDNYGYT

j_call: TRBJ2-2
d_call: -
v_call: TRBV7-9
cdr3_aa: ASRTTAEAGELF

j_call: TRBJ2-3
d_call: TRBD2
v_call: TRBV5-1
cdr3_aa: ASSGTGGTDTQY

j_call: TRBJ1-1
d_call: -
v_call: TRBV5-1
cdr3_aa: ASGNEQGLEYTEAF

j_call: TRBJ1-2
d_call: TRBD1
v_call: TRBV2
cdr3_aa: ASSGTGGGVGYT

j_call: TRBJ1-2
d_call: TRBD1
v_call: TRBV18
cdr3_aa: ASSTDRGLGYT

j_call: TRBJ1-1
d_call: -
v_call: TRBV18
cdr3_aa: ASSLTGLDTEAF

j_call: TRBJ1-2
d_call: TRBD1
v_call: TRBV19
cdr3_aa: ASSTQTGYDYGYT

j_call: TRBJ2-7
d_call: -
v_call: TRBV5-1
cdr3_aa: ASSSSYEQY

j_call: TRBJ1-2
d_call: TRBD1
v_call: TRBV25-1
cdr3_aa: ASRGTGTYGYT

j_call: TRBJ2-7
d_call: TRBD2
v_call: TRBV18
cdr3_aa: ASSRAGRGYEQY

j_call: TRBJ1-1
d_call: -
v_call: TRBV6-2/TRBV6-3
cdr3_aa: ASSATERLMNTEAF

j_call: TRBJ1-2
d_call: TRBD1
v_call: TRBV19
cdr3_aa: AGRQRGQAYGYT

j_call: TRBJ2-7
d_call: -
v_call: TRBV6-2/TRBV6-3
cdr3_aa: ASSQTSFSEQY

j_call: TRBJ1-5
d_call: TRBD1
v_call: TRBV3-1/TRBV3-2
cdr3_aa: ASSTGTGDRGPQH

j_call: TRBJ2-3
d_call: TRBD1
v_call: TRBV11-1
cdr3_aa: ASSLLGTVADTQY

j_call: TRBJ1-6
d_call: -
v_call: TRBV5-1
cdr3_aa: ASSLNRQDNSPLH

j_call: TRBJ1-4
d_call: TRBD1
v_call: TRBV4-2
cdr3_aa: ASRRQGGEKLF

j_call: TRBJ1-2
d_call: -
v_call: TRBV25-1
cdr3_aa: ASSELNGYT

j_call: TRBJ2-2
d_call: -
v_call: TRBV20-1
cdr3_aa: SASRDTSNTGELF

j_call: TRBJ1-1
d_call: -
v_call: TRBV6-1
cdr3_aa: ASSDPGLLNTEAF

j_call: TRBJ1-4
d_call: TRBD1
v_call: TRBV7-9
cdr3_aa: ASSSDRGRGEKLF

j_call: TRBJ1-6
d_call: -
v_call: TRBV27
cdr3_aa: ASSLGRVGSPLH

j_call: TRBJ1-3
d_call: TRBD1
v_call: TRBV3-1/TRBV3-2
cdr3_aa: ASSPKDRAGNTIY

j_call: TRBJ1-6
d_call: -
v_call: TRBV18
cdr3_aa: ASSPPIGQGGGSPLH

j_call: TRBJ1-2
d_call: -
v_call: TRBV29-1
cdr3_aa: SVEAGDGYT

j_call: TRBJ2-7
d_call: TRBD1
v_call: TRBV18
cdr3_aa: ASSPGQLYEQY

j_call: TRBJ1-2
d_call: TRBD1
v_call: TRBV5-1
cdr3_aa: ASSGGQGALEGYT

j_call: TRBJ2-3
d_call: -
v_call: TRBV20-1
cdr3_aa: SEGVADTQY

j_call: TRBJ2-3
d_call: TRBD1
v_call: TRBV5-1
cdr3_aa: ASSMTGGTDTQY

j_call: TRBJ1-1
d_call: TRBD1
v_call: TRBV29-1
cdr3_aa: SVQQGADTEAF

j_call: TRBJ1-1
d_call: -
v_call: TRBV6-5
cdr3_aa: ASSYVRGFEAF

j_call: TRBJ1-2
d_call: TRBD1
v_call: TRBV6-2/TRBV6-3
cdr3_aa: ASSYHQDRAYGYT